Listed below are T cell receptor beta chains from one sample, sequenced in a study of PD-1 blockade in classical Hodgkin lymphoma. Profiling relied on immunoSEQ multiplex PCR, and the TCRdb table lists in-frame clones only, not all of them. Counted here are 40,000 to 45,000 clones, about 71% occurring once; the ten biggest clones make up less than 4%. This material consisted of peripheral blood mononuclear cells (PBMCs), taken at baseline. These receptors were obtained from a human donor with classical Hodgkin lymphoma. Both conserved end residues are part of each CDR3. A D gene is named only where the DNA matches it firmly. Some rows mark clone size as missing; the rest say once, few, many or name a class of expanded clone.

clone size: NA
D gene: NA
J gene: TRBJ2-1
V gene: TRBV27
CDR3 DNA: TGTGCCAGCAGTGTAGCTAGTGGAGTAAATGAGCAGTTCTTC
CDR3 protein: CASSVASGVNEQFF

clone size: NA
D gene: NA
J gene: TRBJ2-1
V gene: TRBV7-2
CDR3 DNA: TGTGCCAGCAGCTTCTCCTACAATGAGCAGTTCTTC
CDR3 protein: CASSFSYNEQFF

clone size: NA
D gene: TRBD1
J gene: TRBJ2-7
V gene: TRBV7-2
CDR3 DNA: TGTGCCAGCAGTTGGACAGGCTACGAGCAGTACTTC
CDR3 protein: CASSWTGYEQYF

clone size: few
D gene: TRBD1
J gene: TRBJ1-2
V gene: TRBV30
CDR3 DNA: TGTGCCTGGATTCACAGGGGAATTGTTAATGGCTACACCTTC
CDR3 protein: CAWIHRGIVNGYTF

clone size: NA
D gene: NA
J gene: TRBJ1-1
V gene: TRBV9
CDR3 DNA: TGTGCCAGCAGCTCCTCCGGTGGGCTCACTGAAGCTTTCTTT
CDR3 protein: CASSSSGGLTEAFF

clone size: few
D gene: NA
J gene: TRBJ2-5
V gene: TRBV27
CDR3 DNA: TGTGCCAGCAGTCCGACTCTCTTAGGCCAAGAGACCCAGTACTTC
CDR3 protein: CASSPTLLGQETQYF

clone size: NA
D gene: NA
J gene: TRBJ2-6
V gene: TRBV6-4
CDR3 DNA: TGTGCCAGCAGTCCCAGGGACTGGGACTCTGGGGCCAACGTCCTGACTTTC
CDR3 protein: CASSPRDWDSGANVLTF

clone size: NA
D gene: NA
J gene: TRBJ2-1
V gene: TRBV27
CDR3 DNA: TGTGCCAGCAGTTTCCAACTCTCGGCCTCGAAGTTATACAATGAGCAGTTCTTC
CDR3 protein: CASSFQLSASKLYNEQFF

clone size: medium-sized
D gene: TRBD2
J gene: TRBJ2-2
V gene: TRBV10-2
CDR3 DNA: TGCGCCAGCAGTCTGGGACTAGAGAGGGACACCGGGGAGCTGTTTTTT
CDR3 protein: CASSLGLERDTGELFF

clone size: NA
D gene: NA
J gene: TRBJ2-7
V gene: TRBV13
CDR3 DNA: TGTGCCAGCAGCTTAGGCTACGAGCAGTACTTC
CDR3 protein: CASSLGYEQYF

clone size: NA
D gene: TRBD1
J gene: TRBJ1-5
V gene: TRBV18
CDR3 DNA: TGTGCCAGCTCACCACCGACAGGGAATCAGCCCCAGCATTTT
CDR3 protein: CASSPPTGNQPQHF

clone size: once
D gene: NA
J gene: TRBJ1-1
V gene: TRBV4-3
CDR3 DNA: TGCGCCAGCAGCCAAGAAGGGGGGTTCGGGAACACTGAAGCTTTCTTT
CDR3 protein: CASSQEGGFGNTEAFF

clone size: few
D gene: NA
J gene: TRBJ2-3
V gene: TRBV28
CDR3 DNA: TGTGCCAGCAGTTTACCCCTCGGGGGTACGCAGTATTTT
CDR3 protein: CASSLPLGGTQYF

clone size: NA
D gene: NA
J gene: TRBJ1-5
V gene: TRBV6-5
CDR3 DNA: TGTGCCAGCACATTTTCTACGAATTGGCCCCAGCATTTT
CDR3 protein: CASTFSTNWPQHF

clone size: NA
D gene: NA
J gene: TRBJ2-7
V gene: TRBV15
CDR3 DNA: TGTGCCACCAGTCGGGGCAGGGAAGTTTCCGAGCAGTACTTC
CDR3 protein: CATSRGREVSEQYF

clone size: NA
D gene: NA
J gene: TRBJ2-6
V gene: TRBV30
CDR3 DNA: TGTGCCTGGTTTATCGGGAGAGGGGCCAACGTCCTGACTTTC
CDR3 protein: CAWFIGRGANVLTF